These T cell receptor beta chains were read from a single sample in a study of identical twins. TCRdb re-called the 5' RACE reads with MiXCR, one entry per CDR3 protein. The table shows 200,000 to 300,000 distinct CDR3 sequences, with roughly 7% occurring only once. These data were likewise used in another study, on yellow fever vaccine responses in identical twins.

Sample: memory (CD45RO+) T cells sorted from blood. Every receptor here comes from a woman under 30 in good health. Both conserved end residues are part of each CDR3. Fields, in order: J gene, clone size, V gene, D gene, CDR3 protein, CDR3 DNA. D genes are given only for firm matches. A clone size is listed for some rows: how often the clone was seen (once, few, many), or a class if it is expanded.

TRBJ2-1	few	TRBV11-2	TRBD2	CASSRLGVSGGPYNEQFF	TGTGCCAGCAGCCGCCTGGGTGTTTCGGGAGGCCCTTACAATGAGCAGTTCTTC
TRBJ2-5	.	TRBV5-1	TRBD2	CASSIGTSGVGETQYF	TGCGCCAGCAGCATTGGGACTAGCGGGGTAGGAGAGACCCAGTACTTC
TRBJ2-2	.	TRBV20-1	.	CSAPLNTGELFF	TGCAGTGCCCCACTCAACACCGGGGAGCTGTTTTTT
TRBJ2-3	.	TRBV24-1	TRBD1	CATGPDRATDTQYF	TGTGCCACCGGTCCAGACAGGGCCACAGATACGCAGTATTTT
TRBJ2-2	.	TRBV5-1	TRBD2	CASSLGLAGGTNTGELFF	TGCGCCAGCAGCTTGGGACTAGCGGGGGGAACGAACACCGGGGAGCTGTTTTTT
TRBJ2-1	few	TRBV5-6	.	CASSSDRLFQFF	TGTGCCAGCAGCAGTGACAGGCTGTTTCAGTTCTTC
TRBJ2-7	few	TRBV11-2	.	CASSSATQGYEQYF	TGTGCCAGCAGCTCTGCCACGCAGGGCTACGAGCAGTACTTC
TRBJ1-1	few	TRBV27	TRBD1	CASSRTGTDAFF	TGTGCCAGCAGCAGGACAGGGACGGATGCTTTCTTT
TRBJ1-3	many	TRBV10-3	.	CAIRTDHSGNTIYF	TGTGCCATCAGAACCGACCACTCTGGAAACACCATATATTTT
TRBJ2-1	few	TRBV6-5	.	CASTSLNEQFF	TGTGCCAGCACCTCCCTTAATGAGCAGTTCTTC
TRBJ1-2	many	TRBV29-1	TRBD1	CSVPTGGSGYGYTF	TGCAGCGTTCCAACAGGGGGCTCGGGCTATGGCTACACCTTC
TRBJ1-5	.	TRBV2	TRBD1	CASSFTGGRDQPQHF	TGTGCCAGCAGTTTCACAGGGGGTAGAGATCAGCCCCAGCATTTT
TRBJ2-5	many	TRBV7-2	.	CASSLVSGTLLKETQYF	TGTGCCAGCAGCTTAGTGAGTGGGACTTTGTTGAAGGAGACCCAGTACTTC
TRBJ2-7	many	TRBV10-2	TRBD1	CATRTGHLSYEQYF	TGCGCCACCCGGACAGGTCACCTCTCCTACGAGCAGTACTTC
TRBJ2-3	many	TRBV7-8	TRBD2	CASSLWTSFGTSTDTQYF	TGTGCCAGCAGCTTGTGGACTAGCTTTGGGACTAGCACAGATACGCAGTATTTT
TRBJ2-5	.	TRBV6-5	.	CASSYGQETQYF	TGTGCCAGCAGTTATGGACAAGAGACCCAGTACTTC
TRBJ2-2	many	TRBV3-1	.	CASPGTPNTGELFF	TGTGCCAGCCCCGGGACACCGAACACCGGGGAGCTGTTTTTT
TRBJ2-1	many	TRBV28	.	CASSSGQEGNEQFF	TGTGCCAGCAGTAGCGGACAGGAGGGGAATGAGCAGTTCTTC
TRBJ1-2	many	TRBV12-3/TRBV12-4	TRBD1	CASSQGQQIYGYTF	TGTGCCAGCAGTCAGGGACAGCAAATCTATGGCTACACCTTC
TRBJ2-2	few	TRBV2	.	CASNPSWNGELFF	TGTGCCAGCAACCCAAGTTGGAACGGGGAGCTGTTTTTT
TRBJ1-5	many	TRBV12-3/TRBV12-4	TRBD1	CASRDRVGQPQHF	TGTGCCAGCAGGGACAGGGTGGGTCAGCCCCAGCATTTT
TRBJ1-1	.	TRBV21-1	.	CASSKERAGRNTEAFF	TGTGCCAGCAGCAAAGAGCGGGCAGGGCGGAACACTGAAGCTTTCTTT
TRBJ1-2	few	TRBV10-3	TRBD1	CAISGTGFNYGYTF	TGTGCCATCAGTGGGACAGGGTTTAACTATGGCTACACCTTC
TRBJ2-1	many	TRBV29-1	.	CSVGYGHNEQFF	TGCAGCGTTGGGTACGGGCACAATGAGCAGTTCTTC
TRBJ2-5	few	TRBV6-5	.	CASSLTGIGKETQYF	TGTGCCAGCAGTTTAACAGGGATTGGGAAAGAGACCCAGTACTTC
TRBJ1-2	.	TRBV29-1	.	CSVGGGEGYTF	TGCAGCGTTGGAGGAGGGGAAGGCTACACCTTC
TRBJ2-3	few	TRBV19	TRBD2	CASSTGGTSGTDTQYF	TGTGCCAGTAGTACAGGAGGGACTAGCGGCACAGATACGCAGTATTTT
TRBJ2-5	few	TRBV5-1	.	CASSWRSGSEETQYF	TGCGCCAGCAGCTGGCGGTCGGGGTCTGAGGAGACCCAGTACTTC
TRBJ2-7	.	TRBV19	TRBD2	CASSTLAGNSYEQYF	TGTGCCAGTAGTACCCTAGCGGGCAACTCCTACGAGCAGTACTTC
TRBJ1-5	many	TRBV20-1	TRBD1	CSASGRQGVQPQHF	TGCAGTGCTAGCGGGAGACAGGGGGTTCAGCCCCAGCATTTT
TRBJ1-5	few	TRBV20-1	.	CSARAGRTFGQPQHF	TGCAGTGCTAGAGCCGGCCGGACTTTTGGTCAGCCCCAGCATTTT
TRBJ2-3	many	TRBV5-1	.	CASSTGQTDTQYF	TGCGCCAGCAGCACAGGACAGACAGATACGCAGTATTTT
TRBJ2-1	few	TRBV20-1	.	CSARGVGGVTYNEQFF	TGCAGTGCTAGGGGAGTAGGGGGAGTCACCTACAATGAGCAGTTCTTC
TRBJ2-4	.	TRBV6-1	.	CASTDRGSGNIQYF	TGTGCCAGCACGGATAGGGGGTCGGGAAACATTCAGTACTTC
TRBJ2-3	.	TRBV20-1	.	CSARDITGGLDSTDTQYF	TGCAGTGCTAGAGATATAACGGGGGGCCTCGATAGCACAGATACGCAGTATTTT
TRBJ2-1	.	TRBV20-1	.	CSARDLSPAGDSYNEQFF	TGCAGTGCTAGAGATCTTTCGCCCGCGGGCGACTCCTACAATGAGCAGTTCTTC
TRBJ2-1	many	TRBV10-2	.	CASSERLNEQFF	TGCGCCAGCAGTGAGAGACTCAATGAGCAGTTCTTC
TRBJ1-4	few	TRBV2	.	CASSEADRPEGFF	TGTGCCAGCAGTGAAGCAGACCGACCGGAGGGGTTTTTT
TRBJ2-1	few	TRBV20-1	TRBD1	CSARKSPGGISYNEQFF	TGCAGTGCGCGGAAGAGCCCAGGGGGTATCTCCTACAATGAGCAGTTCTTC
TRBJ2-5	.	TRBV20-1	.	CSARDFQRALGETQYF	TGCAGTGCTAGAGATTTTCAGCGGGCACTCGGAGAGACCCAGTACTTC
TRBJ2-1	many	TRBV5-1	TRBD2	CASRLTSGRLDEQFF	TGCGCCAGCAGGTTGACTAGCGGGAGACTCGATGAGCAGTTCTTC
TRBJ2-5	few	TRBV10-2	TRBD2	CASTLAGGRRETQYF	TGCGCCAGCACTCTAGCGGGGGGCCGGAGAGAGACCCAGTACTTC
TRBJ2-1	many	TRBV20-1	.	CSARELGSYNEQFF	TGCAGTGCCCGCGAGCTAGGCTCCTACAATGAGCAGTTCTTC
TRBJ2-2	few	TRBV7-8	TRBD2	CASPKALAGDANTGELFF	TGTGCCAGCCCCAAAGCTCTAGCGGGGGACGCGAACACCGGGGAGCTGTTTTTT
TRBJ2-5	.	TRBV20-1	TRBD2	CSARDSTSAQETQYF	TGCAGTGCTAGAGATTCGACTAGCGCCCAAGAGACCCAGTACTTC